These 21 T cell receptor beta chains originate from one sample sequenced in a study of memory CD4+ T cells and cytomegalovirus serostatus. The protocol was immunoSEQ multiplex PCR, while the TCRdb copy is restricted to in-frame clones and leaves out a portion. Altogether roughly 67,000 clones are present, approximately 80% being singletons, with the ten largest covering approximately 4.5%. Single viable CD3+CD4+CD8-CD45RO+ cells were sorted as the memory CD4+ T cells. Sequences were obtained from memory CD4+ T cells from blood. The receptors were sampled from an adult in good health and CMV-seropositive.

As to this clone: Other nucleotide sequences in the sample specify the same CDR3. The rearrangement links TRBV6-1 to TRBJ1-6; TRBD1 is a possible D gene (6 bases). Trimming removed 8 bases from V and 7 bases from J, with 15 bases in between. Per the germline V gene, CDR1 is MNHNS and CDR2 is SASEGT. CDR3 length: 14 residues. The CDR3 DNA reads TGTGCCAGCTCACTGACAGGACAGAATTCACCCCTCCACTTT. It translates to CASSLTGQNSPLHF.

This sequence joins TRBV5-4 and TRBJ2-3; D is perhaps TRBD2 (7 bases). V lost 0 bases, J lost 6 bases, and 20 bases lay in between. The CDR3 loop spans 17 amino acids. CDR1 is SGHNT and CDR2 is YYREEE in the germline V gene (reference sequence). This CDR3 reads CASSLDPGGWPDDTQYF. CDR3 nucleotides: TGTGCCAGCAGCTTGGATCCGGGGGGCTGGCCTGACGATACGCAGTATTTT. The variable domain in full, with the rest retrieved from reference TRBV5-4 and TRBJ2-3, is ETGVTQSPTHLIKTRGQQVTLRCSSQSGHNTVSWYQQALGQGPQFIFQYYREEENGRGNFPPRFSGLQFPNYSSELNVNALELDDSALYLCASSLDPGGWPDDTQYFGPGTRLTVL.

This chain links TRBV6-5 with TRBJ2-7; D is ambiguous. From germline, CDR1 is MNHEY and CDR2 SVGAGI. Deletions cut 0 bases from V and 7 bases from J, with 16 bases between. This CDR3 has 15 amino acids. The CDR3 protein is CASSYSGEGHWEQYF. The CDR3 bases are TGTGCCAGCAGTTACTCAGGTGAAGGGCATTGGGAGCAGTACTTC.

The V gene is TRBV6-1, the J gene TRBJ2-1, with D perhaps TRBD2 (5 bases). V was cut by 2 bases and J by 10 bases, with 12 bases left in between. The length of the CDR3 is 13 residues. The V gene's germline CDR1 is MNHNS and CDR2 SASEGT. CDR3 sequence reads: CASSEYGVSEQFF. The CDR3 DNA reads TGTGCCAGCAGTGAATACGGGGTTTCGGAGCAGTTCTTC.

V is TRBV28 and J is TRBJ1-4, with D possibly matching TRBD1 (6 bases). The CDR3 is 14 residues long. Germline loops: CDR1 MDHEN, CDR2 SYDVKM. V lost 6 bases, J lost 4 bases, and 12 bases lay in between. CDR3 region: CASRAGDGNEKLFF. Here the CDR3 DNA reads TGTGCCAGCAGAGCAGGGGACGGTAATGAAAAACTGTTTTTT.

The gene calls are TRBV6-5 and TRBJ1-6, with 7 nucleotides matching TRBD1. This CDR3 is built from 14 residues. CDR1 is MNHEY and CDR2 is SVGAGI in the germline V gene. V was clipped by 4 bases and J by 7 bases; unmatched bases: 4. CDR3 amino acids: CASSLQGPNSPLHF. CDR3 nucleotide sequence: TGTGCCAGCAGTTTACAGGGGCCGAATTCACCCCTCCACTTT.

This clone was picked up many times. The chain uses TRBV19 and TRBJ1-2, with D tentatively TRBD1 (5 bases). With 5 bases removed from V and 6 bases from J, the gap between germline ends came to 16 bases. The CDR3 covers 14 residues. Germline CDR1 LNHDA, CDR2 SQIVND (reference sequence). This CDR3 is CASSLDSPWDGYTF. The CDR3, as DNA: TGTGCCAGTAGTCTCGACAGCCCCTGGGATGGCTACACCTTC.

The rearrangement uses TRBV29-1 and TRBJ2-1; 8 bases map to TRBD1. The CDR3 extends over 15 amino acids. V gave up 3 bases and J gave up 1 base; unmatched junction bases: 5. Germline CDR1 SQVTM, CDR2 ANQGSEA. The CDR3 nucleotides read TGCAGCGTTGACGCGCAGGGGGCGTCCTACAATGAGCAGTTCTTC. Translation gives CSVDAQGASYNEQFF.

This clone was counted only a few times. The rearrangement uses TRBV7-9 and TRBJ1-1; D unresolved. V was cut by 8 bases and J by 1 base, with 11 bases left in between. Germline V gene sequence: CDR1 SEHNR, CDR2 FQNEAQ (reference sequence). The CDR3 is 13 residues long. The CDR3 DNA is TGTGCCAGCTACTTTCCAGGGAACACTGAAGCTTTCTTT. Protein sequence: CASYFPGNTEAFF.

The chain joins TRBV5-1 to TRBJ1-2; D is unclear. CDR1 is SGHRS, CDR2 YFSETQ, per germline. Trimming left V 3 bases short and J 4 bases short, with 10 bases between. This CDR3 region has 13 residues. In DNA, the CDR3 is TGCGCCAGCAGCTCGGACGGTGTCTATGGCTACACCTTC. Translated: CASSSDGVYGYTF.

As DNA, the CDR3 is TGTGCCAGCAGCTTGGGACCACAAGATACGCAGTATTTT. Translated: CASSLGPQDTQYF. The gene calls are TRBV7-3 and TRBJ2-3; D may match TRBD1 or TRBD2 (5 bases each). Germline V gene sequence: CDR1 SGHTA, CDR2 FQGTGA. The CDR3 is 13 residues long. V lost 3 bases and J lost 5, with 9 bases in between.

This clone has more than one count but fewer than ten. This sequence joins TRBV10-1 and TRBJ2-1; D may be TRBD1 (5 bases). CDR1 is WNHNN, CDR2 SYGVQD, per germline (reference sequence). V shed 8 bases and J shed 4 bases, with 12 bases lying between them. The CDR3 has 13 residues. The CDR3, as DNA: TGCGCCAGCGGGTTACAGGTTTACAATGAGCAGTTCTTC. Encoded protein: CASGLQVYNEQFF.

The chain employs TRBV19 and TRBJ2-7; a weak D match, TRBD1 (6 bases). Looked up from germline, CDR1 is LNHDA and CDR2 is SQIVND (reference sequence). CDR3 length equals 13 residues. Trimming took off 1 base at V and 7 bases at J, with 11 bases between the two ends. In DNA form, the CDR3 reads TGTGCCAGTAGTATAGGTAACAGGGCGGAGCAGTACTTC. It codes for CASSIGNRAEQYF. The full variable domain, rest sourced from reference TRBV19 and TRBJ2-7, is DGGITQSPKYLFRKEGQNVTLSCEQNLNHDAMYWYRQDPGQGLRLIYYSQIVNDFQKGDIAEGYSVSREKKESFPLTVTSAQKNPTAFYLCASSIGNRAEQYFGPGTRLTVT.

V is TRBV6-6 and J is TRBJ1-2; the D is unclear. CDR3 length: 12 amino acids. In germline, CDR1 is MNHNY, CDR2 SVGAGI (reference sequence). The V end was cut by 0 bases, the J end by 6 bases, with 5 bases between. CDR3 in DNA: TGTGCCAGCAGTTACTCGACAAATGGCTACACCTTC. It yields the protein CASSYSTNGYTF.

The V and J genes are TRBV4-1 and TRBJ1-1, with a possible D match to TRBD1 (5 bases). This CDR3 is 14 amino acids long. Trimming took off 3 bases at V and 4 bases at J, with 12 bases between the two ends. Germline V gene lookup returns CDR1 MGHRA and CDR2 YSYEKL. The DNA of the CDR3 is TGCGCCAGCAGCCAGAGTCGGGGCAGCACTGAAGCTTTCTTT. It codes for CASSQSRGSTEAFF.

The gene calls are TRBV2 and TRBJ1-5; TRBD1 aligns across 9 bases. The CDR3 is 14 residues long. J was trimmed by 3 bases and V by 6 bases; bases with no gene match: 3. Germline assignment: CDR1 SNHLY and CDR2 FYNNEI. CDR3 DNA sequence: TGTGCCAGCAGAGGGACAGGGAACAATCAGCCCCAGCATTTT. Protein sequence: CASRGTGNNQPQHF.

This rearrangement joins TRBV2 to TRBJ1-5; tentative D call: TRBD1 (5 bases). CDR1 is SNHLY, CDR2 FYNNEI, per germline. CDR3 size: 13 residues. V was shortened by 9 bases and J by 7 bases, with 16 bases between the two germline ends. The CDR3 region is CASHPGGAQPQHF. For the CDR3, the DNA is TGTGCCAGTCACCCCGGGGGAGCCCAGCCCCAGCATTTT.

For this clone: Within the sample, other DNA sequences also encode this same CDR3. The chain links TRBV18 to TRBJ1-2; TRBD1 aligns across 9 bases. The CDR3 length is 15 residues. V dropped 3 bases and J dropped 5; count of bases not matched to a gene: 7. The germline V gene encodes CDR1 KGHSH and CDR2 LQKENI. The CDR3 DNA sequence: TGTGCCAGCTCACCGGACAGGGGAAATAATTATGGCTACACCTTC. This gives the protein CASSPDRGNNYGYTF.

This clone was detected a few times. The V and J genes are TRBV4-2 and TRBJ2-3; 9 nucleotides align to TRBD1. The CDR3 sequence is 18 residues long. The ends lost 1 base at V and 0 bases at J; junction bases unmatched: 8. Germline CDR1 and CDR2: LGHNA and YNFKEQ. The CDR3 sequence: CASSQGPGTGFSTDTQYF. CDR3 DNA sequence: TGTGCCAGCAGCCAAGGTCCCGGGACAGGGTTTAGCACAGATACGCAGTATTTT.

As for this clone: A read error is likely, as this CDR3 ends without the conserved phenylalanine or tryptophan. The DNA is omitted, as the CDR3 cannot be located on it reliably, and the CDR3 follows TCRdb's listing. J is TRBJ2-7 and V is TRBV6-1; TRBD1 is taken as the D call from the table, unchecked against the DNA. A total of 16 residues make up the CDR3, ends included. CDR1 and CDR2 (germline): MNHNS, SASEGT. This CDR3 is CASSEKDRRGPITTSI.

The chain couples TRBV6-1 to TRBJ1-4, with a possible D match to TRBD1 (6 bases). This CDR3 is built from 13 residues. The germline CDR1 and CDR2 sequences are MNHNS and SASEGT. Deletions cut 6 bases from V and 4 bases from J, with 9 bases between. CDR3 protein: CASRVQGNEKLFF. Written as DNA, the CDR3 is TGTGCCAGCAGGGTACAGGGTAATGAAAAACTGTTTTTT.